This T cell receptor beta chain was captured in a study of T cell responses to AZD1222 COVID-19 vaccine. The study, taken as a whole, reports: Possibly, clonal diversity was underestimated; donors were largely white British and included more females. Unmutated variant regions reportedly attract nearly half of all spike-specific TCRs. CD4 TCRs associated with vaccination spanned spike, dominating at 160-218 and 743-854.

A word on this clone: Its specificity is not known.

Clones were read by immunoSEQ multiplex PCR, and TCRdb kept only the in-frame ones, dropping some. Here the sample spans about 140,000 clones, less than 95% being singletons. Trimming took 1 base from V and 0 from J, leaving 7 bases between them. The CDR3 spans 16 residues. Germline loops: CDR1 MNHEY, CDR2 SVGAGI. The TCR originated in an adult who received the MenACWY meningococcal vaccine as a control. The rearrangement links TRBV6-5 to TRBJ1-6; the D gene is possibly TRBD1 (5 bases). The input for sequencing was peripheral blood, taken 28 days after the second dose of the MenACWY control vaccine. CDR3 amino acids: CASSYFRASYNSPLHF. In nucleotides, the CDR3 is TGTGCCAGCAGTTACTTCAGGGCCTCCTATAATTCACCCCTCCACTTT.